Shown below are 17 T cell receptor beta chains from a single sample sequenced in a study of response to subunit inactivated influenza vaccine. TCRdb called the RT-PCR reads again in MiXCR, with one record for every CDR3 protein. Of about 700,000 distinct CDR3 sequences in the sample, about 15% were seen once. The sequencing here drew on PBMCs from blood, taken 14 days before vaccination. These receptors were collected from a man aged 50 to 59 who received an inactivated influenza vaccine.

This clonotype was found a few times. The chain carries TRBV7-3 and TRBJ2-1; D is ambiguous. The ends were cut back, 3 bases at V and 1 base at J, with 10 bases in the middle. This CDR3 is 15 amino acids long. Germline V gives CDR1 SGHTA, CDR2 FQGTGA. CDR3 loop: CASSFEHASYNEQFF. The CDR3 region has the DNA TGTGCCAGCAGCTTCGAACACGCTTCCTACAATGAGCAGTTCTTC.

The rearrangement links TRBV12-3 or TRBV12-4 to TRBJ2-1, with D perhaps TRBD2 (6 bases). Trimming took off 7 bases at V and 3 bases at J, with 13 bases between the two ends. CDR3 length: 14 residues. The CDR3 spells CASTRVGGYNEQFF. Written as DNA, the CDR3 is TGTGCCAGCACCCGGGTCGGGGGCTACAATGAGCAGTTCTTC.

V gene TRBV2 combines with J gene TRBJ2-1, with 8 bases identical to TRBD1. Germline CDR1 and CDR2: SNHLY and FYNNEI. V dropped 5 bases and J dropped 6; count of bases not matched to a gene: 3. The CDR3 has 13 residues. The CDR3: CASSSDRGNEQFF. CDR3 nucleotide sequence: TGTGCCAGCAGTTCCGACAGGGGCAATGAGCAGTTCTTC.

This clonotype was seen a few times. J is TRBJ2-7 and V is TRBV10-3, with TRBD2 identical over 11 bases. Trimming removed 6 bases from V and 0 bases from J; junction bases left unmatched: 4. This CDR3 region has 15 residues. Per the germline V gene, CDR1 is ENHRY and CDR2 is SYGVKD. The CDR3 DNA is TGTGCCATCAGCAGACTAGCGGGAAGCTCCTACGAGCAGTACTTC. Its protein product is CAISRLAGSSYEQYF.

The genes are TRBV10-3 and TRBJ2-1; 11 bases line up with TRBD2. Germline V gene data show CDR1 as ENHRY and CDR2 as SYGVKD. There are 17 residues in the CDR3. J was trimmed by 0 bases and V by 5 bases; bases with no gene match: 6. The CDR3 nucleotides read TGTGCCATCAGTTACATAGCGGGGGGGAGCTCCTACAATGAGCAGTTCTTC. Translation gives CAISYIAGGSSYNEQFF.

The chain uses TRBV12-3 or TRBV12-4 and TRBJ2-5; 8 bases agree with TRBD1. With 1 base clipped from V and 4 bases from J, the junction kept 2 bases outside the gene matches. The CDR3 consists of 14 residues. For the CDR3, the DNA is TGTGCCAGCAGTTTAGGGACAGGGCGAGAGACCCAGTACTTC. Translated, it gives CASSLGTGRETQYF.

The CDR3 sequence is CASSYPQAGGTYNEQFF. The CDR3 coding sequence is TGTGCCAGCAGTTACCCTCAAGCGGGAGGCACCTACAATGAGCAGTTCTTC. This chain connects TRBV6-2 or TRBV6-3 to TRBJ2-1; TRBD2 agrees at 9 bases. The CDR3 spans 17 residues. Germline lookup yields CDR1 MNHEY and CDR2 SVGEGT. Unmatched junction bases numbered 7, after V lost 2 bases and J lost 2 bases.

V usage is TRBV14 and J usage is TRBJ2-5; 7 nucleotides align to TRBD1. J gave up 3 bases and V 4 bases, and 5 bases lay outside the gene matches. The V gene's germline CDR1 is SGHDN and CDR2 FVKESK. The CDR3 totals 14 residues. CDR3 in DNA: TGTGCCAGCAGCCCCCTGGGGACAGAAGAGACCCAGTACTTC. It translates to CASSPLGTEETQYF.

The chain joins TRBV11-2 to TRBJ2-7, with 7 bases identical to TRBD1. Germline trimming cut 5 bases from V and 6 bases from J; bases unmatched to any gene: 7. The CDR3 is 13 amino acids. The V gene's germline CDR1 is SGHAT and CDR2 FQNNGV. The CDR3 region has the DNA TGTGCCAGCAGCAACCGGGACAGTTCCGAGCAGTACTTC. Residues: CASSNRDSSEQYF.

The CDR3 here is CAIRTSGGHSYEQYF. CDR3 sequence (DNA): TGTGCCATCAGGACGTCTGGCGGGCACTCCTACGAGCAGTACTTC. The gene calls are TRBV10-3 and TRBJ2-7, with D tentatively TRBD2 (5 bases). Trimming removed 6 bases at V and 0 bases at J, with 15 bases between. CDR3 length: 15 residues. Germline-derived CDR1 and CDR2 are ENHRY and SYGVKD.

This clonotype showed up just a few times. CDR3 bases: TGCGCCAGCAGCCAAGAATGGACTAGGGCGTGGAAGACCCAGTACTTC. It specifies CASSQEWTRAWKTQYF. This chain links TRBV4-1 with TRBJ2-5; TRBD2 agrees at 7 bases. There are 16 residues in the CDR3. The germline CDR1 and CDR2 sequences are MGHRA and YSYEKL. V gave up 0 bases and J gave up 6 bases; unmatched junction bases: 10.

This clonotype was seen a handful of times. The V gene is TRBV14, the J gene TRBJ2-1, with D unresolved. Trimming removed 0 bases at V and 2 bases at J, with 8 bases between. The germline CDR1 and CDR2 sequences are SGHDN and FVKESK. This CDR3 region has 15 residues. CDR3 amino acids: CASSQEPGTYNEQFF. The CDR3, as DNA: TGTGCCAGCAGCCAAGAGCCGGGTACCTACAATGAGCAGTTCTTC.

This clonotype was seen repeatedly, ten times or more. The chain carries TRBV19 and TRBJ2-2; D is ambiguous. Trimming took off 0 bases at V and 6 bases at J, with 8 bases between the two ends. The CDR3 contains 14 residues. Germline values: CDR1 LNHDA, CDR2 SQIVND (reference sequence). Written as DNA, the CDR3 is TGTGCCAGTAGTATAGATAGCCGGGCCGGGGAGCTGTTTTTT. It translates to CASSIDSRAGELFF.

There are a few counts of this clonotype. Here the CDR3 reads CASSRLGHNTGELFF. The CDR3 nucleotides are TGTGCCAGCAGCCGTCTGGGTCATAACACCGGGGAGCTGTTTTTT. The rearrangement uses TRBV6-1 and TRBJ2-2; D unclear. This CDR3 has 15 amino acids. CDR1 is MNHNS, CDR2 SASEGT, per germline. Trimming pared 6 bases from V and 2 bases from J, leaving 13 bases between.

This clonotype was counted only a few times. The rearrangement links TRBV5-1 to TRBJ2-5; D call uncertain. CDR1 and CDR2 (germline): SGHRS, YFSETQ. The V end lost 0 bases, the J end lost 4 bases, and 13 bases lay between the germline ends. CDR3 size: 15 residues. The CDR3 DNA is TGCGCCAGCAGCTTGGCGAAAGGATCGGGAGAGACCCAGTACTTC. This sequence encodes CASSLAKGSGETQYF.

The genes are TRBV9 and TRBJ2-3; unclear D gene. The germline gives CDR1 SGDLS, CDR2 YYNGEE. The CDR3 is 15 residues long. V was shortened by 4 bases and J by 0 bases, with 12 bases between the two germline ends. The CDR3 region has the DNA TGTGCCAGCAGCTTTAGAGGAGCTAGCACAGATACGCAGTATTTT. Translated, it gives CASSFRGASTDTQYF.

This clonotype was recorded many times. The chain links TRBV6-1 to TRBJ2-1, with D possibly being TRBD2 (5 bases). V was trimmed by 8 bases and J by 4 bases, leaving 12 bases between them. This CDR3 spans 13 amino acids. The V gene's germline CDR1 is MNHNS and CDR2 SASEGT. CDR3 nucleotides: TGTGCCAGCCGGGAACTTGTTTACAATGAGCAGTTCTTC. It codes for CASRELVYNEQFF.